This T cell receptor beta chain was captured by sequencing in a study of T cell responses to AZD1222 COVID-19 vaccine. Study conclusions and caveats: The donors showed a predominance of white British ancestry and of females, with possible underestimation of clonal diversity.

Of note for this clone: Its target is unknown.

Sequencing was performed with immunoSEQ multiplex PCR; in TCRdb, only in-frame clones are kept and a portion is missing. The data hold some 130,000 clones, with 85% to 90% observed a single time. The CDR3 runs 17 residues. Germline V gene data show CDR1 as SGHVS and CDR2 as FNYEAQ. J was trimmed by 2 bases and V by 2 bases; bases with no gene match: 11. The TCR originated in an adult in good health. The material sequenced was peripheral blood, taken on day 0 of AZD1222 vaccination. The J gene is TRBJ2-7, the V gene TRBV7-6; 8 bases fit TRBD1. The CDR3 protein is CASSLRGGAGGPYEQYF. CDR3 sequence (DNA): TGTGCCAGCAGCTTAAGGGGCGGGGCAGGGGGCCCCTACGAGCAGTACTTC.